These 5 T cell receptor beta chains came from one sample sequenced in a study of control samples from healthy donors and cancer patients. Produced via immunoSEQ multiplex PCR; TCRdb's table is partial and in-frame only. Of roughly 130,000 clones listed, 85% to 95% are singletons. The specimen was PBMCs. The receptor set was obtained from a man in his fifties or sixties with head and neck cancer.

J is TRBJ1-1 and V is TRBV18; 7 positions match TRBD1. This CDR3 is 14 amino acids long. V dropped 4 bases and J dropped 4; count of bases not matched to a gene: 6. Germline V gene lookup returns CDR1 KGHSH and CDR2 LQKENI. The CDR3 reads CASSRRQGTTEAFF. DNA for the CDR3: TGTGCCAGCTCACGAAGACAGGGAACCACTGAAGCTTTCTTT.

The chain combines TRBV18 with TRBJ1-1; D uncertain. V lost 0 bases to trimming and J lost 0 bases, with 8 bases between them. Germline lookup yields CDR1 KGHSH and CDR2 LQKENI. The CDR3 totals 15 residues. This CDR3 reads CASSPPNSVNTEAFF. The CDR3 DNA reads TGTGCCAGCTCACCACCGAACTCAGTGAACACTGAAGCTTTCTTT.

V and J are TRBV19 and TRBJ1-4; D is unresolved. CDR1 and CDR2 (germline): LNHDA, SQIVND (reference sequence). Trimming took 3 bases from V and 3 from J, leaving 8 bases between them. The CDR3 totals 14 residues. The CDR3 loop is CASSIGAANEKLFF. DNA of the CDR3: TGTGCCAGTAGTATTGGAGCCGCTAATGAAAAACTGTTTTTT.

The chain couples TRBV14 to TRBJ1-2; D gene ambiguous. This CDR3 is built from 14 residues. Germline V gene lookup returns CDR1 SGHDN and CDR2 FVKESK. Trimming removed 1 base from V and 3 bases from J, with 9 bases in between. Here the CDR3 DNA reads TGTGCCAGCAGCCAAGGAACGTTTGACTATGGCTACACCTTC. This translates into CASSQGTFDYGYTF.

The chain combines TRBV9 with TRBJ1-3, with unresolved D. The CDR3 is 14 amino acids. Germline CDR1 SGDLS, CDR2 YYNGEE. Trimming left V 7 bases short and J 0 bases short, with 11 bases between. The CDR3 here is CASRSDTSGNTIYF. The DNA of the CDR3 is TGTGCCAGCCGTTCCGACACCTCTGGAAACACCATATATTTT. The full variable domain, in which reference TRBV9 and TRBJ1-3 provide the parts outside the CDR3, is DSGVTQTPKHLITATGQRVTLRCSPRSGDLSVYWYQQSLDQGLQFLIQYYNGEERAKGNILERFSAQQFPDLHSELNLSSLELGDSALYFCASRSDTSGNTIYFGEGSWLTVV.